This is a list of T cell receptor beta chains from one sample in a study of blood T cell repertoires in COVID-19. TCRdb's table, derived via immunoSEQ multiplex PCR, lists solely in-frame clones and lacks some. The table includes a few hundred thousand clones, nearly 90% detected once. Sequenced input: PBMCs or T cells enriched from blood (not recorded which). The receptors here all came from a man aged 30-40 years who had been exposed to COVID-19. Each CDR3 is given with its conserved first and last residue. D genes are given only for firm matches. Clone size is stated in some rows and not others, as once, few, many or a class when expanded.

v_call	clone_size	d_call	j_call	cdr3_nt	cdr3_aa
TRBV9	few	TRBD2	TRBJ2-7	TGTGCCAGCAGCGTAGCTAGCGGGGGGGCCGGAACGGGTGAGCAGTACTTC	CASSVASGGAGTGEQYF
TRBV15	few	-	TRBJ1-5	TGTGCCACCAGCAGAGATACTGGGGAGTTGGAGCCCCAGCATTTT	CATSRDTGELEPQHF
TRBV15	-	-	TRBJ1-4	TGTGCCACCAGCAGTCCATCAGGAGGGCGAAAACTGTTTTTT	CATSSPSGGRKLFF
TRBV2	-	TRBD1	TRBJ1-2	TGTGCCAGCAGTGAACGGGACAGGGTTAGCTATGGCTACACCTTC	CASSERDRVSYGYTF
TRBV7-6	-	TRBD2	TRBJ2-1	TGTGCCAGCAGCTTAGAGGGCGGGGGGGCCCCCAATGAGCAGTTCTTC	CASSLEGGGAPNEQFF
TRBV6-5	-	-	TRBJ2-7	TGTGCCAGCAGTTACCGGTTTCAGGGGTCAGGGGACGAGCAGTACTTC	CASSYRFQGSGDEQYF
TRBV10-3	-	-	TRBJ1-1	TGTGCCATCAGTGAGGAAAGGGGGGGCGGAACGATCACTGAAGCTTTCTTT	CAISEERGGGTITEAFF
TRBV27	-	TRBD2	TRBJ2-7	TGTGCCAGCAGTTATAGCGGGGCCTACGAGCAGTACTTC	CASSYSGAYEQYF
TRBV5-1	-	-	TRBJ1-4	TGCGCCAGCAGCCTATGGGAGGCCAATAATGAAAAACTGTTTTTT	CASSLWEANNEKLFF
TRBV11-3	-	-	TRBJ2-3	TGTGCCAGCAGCTCAAGGACAGAAACTACTAGCACAGATACGCAGTATTTT	CASSSRTETTSTDTQYF
TRBV7-9	-	-	TRBJ2-1	TGTGCCAGCAGCCGAAGCGGAAACAATGAGCAGTTCTTC	CASSRSGNNEQFF
TRBV5-4	-	TRBD2	TRBJ2-2	TGTGCCAGCAGCTTGGAGACTAGCGGGGCCGGGGAGCTGTTTTTT	CASSLETSGAGELFF
TRBV10-3	-	-	TRBJ2-2	TGTGCCATCACCGGGGGGCCAGGATCCGGGGAGCTGTTTTTT	CAITGGPGSGELFF
TRBV5-1	-	-	TRBJ2-7	TGCGCCAGCAGCTACAGGACCTTTCAGTACTTC	CASSYRTFQYF
TRBV4-1	-	TRBD2	TRBJ2-5	TGCGCCAGCAGCCAAGCAGCCGGGACTAGCAGCGAGACCCAGTACTTC	CASSQAAGTSSETQYF
TRBV3-1/TRBV3-2	-	TRBD2	TRBJ2-3	TGTGCCAGCAGCCAAGAACGGGGGGGGCGCACAGATACGCAGTATTTT	CASSQERGGRTDTQYF
TRBV7-2	-	-	TRBJ1-3	TGTGCCAGCAGCTTTTCCAACTCTGGAAACACCATATATTTT	CASSFSNSGNTIYF
TRBV5-1	-	-	TRBJ2-3	TGCGCCAGCAGCCGGTTCGGGGTAGTTGTAACAGATACGCAGTATTTT	CASSRFGVVVTDTQYF
TRBV6-5	-	-	TRBJ1-2	TGTGCCAGCATGTTAGCAGGGTATACTAAGGGCTACACCTTC	CASMLAGYTKGYTF
TRBV30	-	-	TRBJ1-6	TGTGCCGGCGGGAGGGAGAATTCACCCCTCCACTTT	CAGGRENSPLHF
TRBV2	once	-	TRBJ2-3	TGTGCCAGCAGATCGCGGAGCGGCACTAGCACAGATACGCAGTATTTT	CASRSRSGTSTDTQYF
TRBV9	once	-	TRBJ2-1	TGTGCCAGCAGCGTTTCGGTCAATGAGCAGTTCTTC	CASSVSVNEQFF
TRBV5-5	once	-	TRBJ1-3	TGTGCCAGCAGCGGAGGACTCTCTGGAAACACCATATATTTT	CASSGGLSGNTIYF
TRBV5-1	-	-	TRBJ2-7	TGCGCCAGCAGCTTAACAGCCTCCTACGAGCAGTACTTC	CASSLTASYEQYF
TRBV18	once	-	TRBJ1-2	TGTGCCAGCTCACCACAGCAGGGTTTGTATGGCTACACCTTC	CASSPQQGLYGYTF
TRBV5-1	-	TRBD2	TRBJ2-1	TGCGCCAGCAGCTTGGGCCCTGGGAGGGGCAATGAGCAGTTCTTC	CASSLGPGRGNEQFF
TRBV12-3/TRBV12-4	-	-	TRBJ1-2	TGTGCCAGCGGACTTCGCTATGGCTACACCTTC	CASGLRYGYTF
TRBV10-3	-	TRBD2	TRBJ2-3	TGTGCCATCAGTGGCCAGAATCACGGGGGGGCGAGCACAGATACGCAGTATTTT	CAISGQNHGGASTDTQYF
TRBV9	once	TRBD2	TRBJ2-5	TGTTCCGGACGGGGGGTAGAGACCCAGTACTTC	CSGRGVETQYF
TRBV3-1/TRBV3-2	few	-	TRBJ2-7	TGTGCCAGCAGCCAACGAGAGGGCGAGCAGTACTTC	CASSQREGEQYF
TRBV27	-	TRBD2	TRBJ2-5	TGTGCCAGCAGTGTGCTAGCGGGGGGGCCTGGAGAGACCCAGTACTTC	CASSVLAGGPGETQYF
TRBV7-6	once	TRBD1	TRBJ2-7	TGTGCCAGCAGCACGGGACAGGGGTCCTACGAGCAGTACTTC	CASSTGQGSYEQYF
TRBV5-1	-	-	TRBJ1-2	TGCGCCAGCAGCTTGGAGTCAGGGGCCAACTATGGCTACACCTTC	CASSLESGANYGYTF
TRBV5-6	-	TRBD1	TRBJ2-7	TGTGCCAGCAGGCTACAGGGGAGCTCCTACGAGCAGTACTTC	CASRLQGSSYEQYF
TRBV5-1	-	-	TRBJ2-7	TGCGCCAGCAGCTTGGAGCGGACAGAATACGAGCAGTACTTC	CASSLERTEYEQYF
TRBV7-9	-	TRBD2	TRBJ2-1	TGTGCCAGCAGCTTACCGCGGGGGGTCTCCTACAATGAGCAGTTCTTC	CASSLPRGVSYNEQFF
TRBV20-1	-	-	TRBJ1-2	TGCAGTGCTAGGACTGGACAAATCTACACCTTC	CSARTGQIYTF
TRBV27	-	TRBD1	TRBJ1-5	TGTGCCAGCAGTCCCTGGACAGGCAGCAATCAGCCCCAGCATTTT	CASSPWTGSNQPQHF
TRBV28	once	-	TRBJ2-7	TGTGCCAGCAGTACACCGCCCAGCTCCTACGAGCAGTACTTC	CASSTPPSSYEQYF
TRBV24-1	-	-	TRBJ2-1	TGTGCCACCAGTGATACTAAGTACAATGAGCAGTTCTTC	CATSDTKYNEQFF
TRBV10-3	-	-	TRBJ2-7	TGTGCCATCAGTGATTATGACGAGCAGTACTTC	CAISDYDEQYF
TRBV4-1	-	TRBD1	TRBJ1-2	TGCGCCAGCAGTCAGTTCACAGGGGACGATGGCTACACCTTC	CASSQFTGDDGYTF
TRBV6-5	-	TRBD1	TRBJ1-1	TGTGCCAGCAGTACACAGGGGGCGAGGGGCACTGAAGCTTTCTTT	CASSTQGARGTEAFF
TRBV2	-	TRBD1	TRBJ2-1	TGTGCCAGCAGCGGAGGACAGGGGGCATACAATGAGCAGTTCTTC	CASSGGQGAYNEQFF
TRBV27	-	-	TRBJ2-3	TGTGCCAGCAGTTCCCCGGGTCGCACAGATACGCAGTATTTT	CASSSPGRTDTQYF
TRBV27	-	TRBD1	TRBJ2-1	TGTGCCAGCAGTCCCGGACAGGGGGCCAATGAGCAGTTCTTC	CASSPGQGANEQFF
TRBV5-5	-	-	TRBJ1-5	TGTGCCAGCAGCCCAGACAGGTCCGAAGGTCAGCCCCAGCATTTT	CASSPDRSEGQPQHF
TRBV27	-	-	TRBJ1-2	TGTGCCAGCAGTAGTACAGGCTCGCCTTATTATGGCTACACCTTC	CASSSTGSPYYGYTF
TRBV30	-	TRBD1	TRBJ1-1	TGTGCCTGGAGTGTACTCGGCAGGGGGGACACTGAAGCTTTCTTT	CAWSVLGRGDTEAFF
TRBV15	-	TRBD2	TRBJ2-3	TGTGCCACCAGCAGAGATCCCCGGGGGGGCCCTATTTGGTCAGATACGCAGTATTTT	CATSRDPRGGPIWSDTQYF
TRBV29-1	-	TRBD1	TRBJ2-3	TGCAGCATGGCCCGGGACAGGGTGACAGATACGCAGTATTTT	CSMARDRVTDTQYF
TRBV4-1	-	-	TRBJ1-5	TGCGCCAGCAGCCTTGAGGGCGGGGGTAGCAATCAGCCCCAGCATTTT	CASSLEGGGSNQPQHF
TRBV11-2	-	-	TRBJ1-6	TGTGCCAGCAGCTTCGGCGGGACCCATTCACCCCTCCACTTT	CASSFGGTHSPLHF
TRBV30	once	-	TRBJ1-5	TGTGCCTGGAGCCCCAGGGATCAGCCCCAGCATTTT	CAWSPRDQPQHF
TRBV2	-	-	TRBJ2-7	TGTGCCAGCAGAGGAGACGGGGGCGAGCAGTACTTC	CASRGDGGEQYF
TRBV6-5	few	-	TRBJ1-5	TGTGCCAGCAGTTACTCCCCAAGGGGGCCCCAGCATTTT	CASSYSPRGPQHF
TRBV5-1	-	-	TRBJ2-1	TGCGCCAGCAGCTTACGGGGTGATGAGCAGTTCTTC	CASSLRGDEQFF
TRBV11-2	-	TRBD1	TRBJ2-3	TGTGCCAGCAGCTGGGACAGGGGGCGGGGAGATACGCAGTATTTT	CASSWDRGRGDTQYF
TRBV30	once	TRBD1	TRBJ1-1	TGTGCCCGGAGGGGGAGACAGGGGGCCTCTGAAGCTTTCTTT	CARRGRQGASEAFF
TRBV7-2	-	TRBD2	TRBJ2-3	TGTGCCAGCACCGCGGGGGTGACAGATACGCAGTATTTT	CASTAGVTDTQYF